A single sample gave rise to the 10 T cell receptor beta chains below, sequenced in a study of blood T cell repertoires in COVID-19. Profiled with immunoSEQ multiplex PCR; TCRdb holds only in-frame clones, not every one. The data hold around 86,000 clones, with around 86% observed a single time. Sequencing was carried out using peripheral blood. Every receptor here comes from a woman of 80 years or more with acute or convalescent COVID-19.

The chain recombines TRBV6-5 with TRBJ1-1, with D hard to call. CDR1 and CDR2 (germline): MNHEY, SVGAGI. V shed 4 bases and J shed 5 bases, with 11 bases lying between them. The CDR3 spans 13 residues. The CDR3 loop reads CASSFHPGTEAFF. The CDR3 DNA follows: TGTGCCAGCAGTTTCCACCCGGGGACTGAAGCTTTCTTT.

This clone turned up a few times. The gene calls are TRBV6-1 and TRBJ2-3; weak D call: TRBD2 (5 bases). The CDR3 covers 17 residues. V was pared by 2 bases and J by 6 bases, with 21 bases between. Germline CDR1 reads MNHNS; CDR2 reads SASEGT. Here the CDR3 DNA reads TGTGCCAGCAGTGAAACTCCACGGACTTCAGGTGCTGATACGCAGTATTTT. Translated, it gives CASSETPRTSGADTQYF.

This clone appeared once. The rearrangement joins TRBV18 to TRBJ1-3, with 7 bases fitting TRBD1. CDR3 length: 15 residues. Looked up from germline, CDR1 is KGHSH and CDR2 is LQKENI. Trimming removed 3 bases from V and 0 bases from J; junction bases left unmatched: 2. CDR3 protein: CASSPGQNSGNTIYF. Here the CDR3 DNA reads TGTGCCAGCTCACCGGGACAGAACTCTGGAAACACCATATATTTT.

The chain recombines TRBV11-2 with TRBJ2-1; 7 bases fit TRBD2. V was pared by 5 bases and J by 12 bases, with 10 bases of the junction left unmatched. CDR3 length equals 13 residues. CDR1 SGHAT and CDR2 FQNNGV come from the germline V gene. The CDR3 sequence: CASSPGDYLWQFF. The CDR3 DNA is TGTGCCAGCAGCCCCGGGGACTATTTATGGCAGTTCTTC.

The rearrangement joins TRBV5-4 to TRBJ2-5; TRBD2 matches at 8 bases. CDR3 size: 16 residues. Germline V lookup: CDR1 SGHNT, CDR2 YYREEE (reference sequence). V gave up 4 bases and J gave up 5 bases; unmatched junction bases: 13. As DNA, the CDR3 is TGTGCCAGCAGCCGCTTCGGGGGGGGGCCCGGGGAGACCCAGTACTTC. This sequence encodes CASSRFGGGPGETQYF.

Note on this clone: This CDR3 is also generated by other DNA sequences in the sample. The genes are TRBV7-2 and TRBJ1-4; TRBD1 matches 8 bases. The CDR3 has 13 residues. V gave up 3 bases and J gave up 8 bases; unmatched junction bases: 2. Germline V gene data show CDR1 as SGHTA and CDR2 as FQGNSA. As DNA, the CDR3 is TGTGCCAGCAGCTTCACAGGGGGGGAAAAACTGTTTTTT. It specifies CASSFTGGEKLFF.

In nucleotides, the CDR3 is TGTGCCTGGAGTAAACAGAGTTGGCAGCCCCAGCATTTT. Amino acid sequence: CAWSKQSWQPQHF. The V and J genes are TRBV30 and TRBJ1-5; D ambiguous. Trimming took 2 bases from V and 7 from J, leaving 12 bases between them. CDR3 length equals 13 residues. The germline gives CDR1 GTSNPN, CDR2 SVGIG (reference sequence). The complete variable domain, with remaining parts taken from reference TRBV30 and TRBJ1-5, reads SQTIHQWPATLVQPVGSPLSLECTVEGTSNPNLYWYRQAAGRGLQLLFYSVGIGQISSEVPQNLSASRPQDRQFILSSKKLLLSDSGFYLCAWSKQSWQPQHFGDGTRLSIL.

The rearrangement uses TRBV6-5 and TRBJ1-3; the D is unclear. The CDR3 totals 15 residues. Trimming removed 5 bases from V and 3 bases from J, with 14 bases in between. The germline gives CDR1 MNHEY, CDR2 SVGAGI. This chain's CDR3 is CASSKLDGGGNTIYF. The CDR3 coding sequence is TGTGCCAGCAGTAAATTGGACGGAGGTGGAAACACCATATATTTT.

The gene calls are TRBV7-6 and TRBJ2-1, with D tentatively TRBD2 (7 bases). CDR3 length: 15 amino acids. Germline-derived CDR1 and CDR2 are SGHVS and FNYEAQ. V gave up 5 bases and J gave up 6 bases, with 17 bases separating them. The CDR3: CASSVGGGATNEQFF. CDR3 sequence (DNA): TGTGCCAGCAGCGTAGGAGGGGGGGCGACCAATGAGCAGTTCTTC.

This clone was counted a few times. This chain's CDR3 is CASSQGGQGNTEAFF. CDR3 sequence (DNA): TGTGCCAGCAGTCAAGGTGGGCAGGGGAACACTGAAGCTTTCTTT. The J gene is TRBJ1-1, the V gene TRBV13, with a possible D match to TRBD1 (5 bases). Germline V gives CDR1 PRHDT, CDR2 FYEKMQ (reference sequence). The CDR3 is 15 amino acids. Trimming took off 6 bases at V and 1 base at J, with 15 bases between the two ends.